The clone carrying this TCR beta chain was seen repeatedly, ten times or more. This CDR3 spans 14 amino acids. V shed 6 bases, J shed 4 bases, and the junction held 7 bases outside the gene matches. Germline CDR1 and CDR2: MGHDK and SYGVNS. Time point of the sample: persistent/refractory GD, antithyroid drugs over 5 years with positive TRAb. PBMC RNA served as the TCR library source. These data come from a study of regulatory T cells in long-lasting Graves disease. Through Arm-PCR of CDR3 regions and iRepertoire HTBI primers, TCR beta libraries were built. TCRdb reprocessed the multiplex PCR reads via MiXCR and lists one record per CDR3 protein. The table records about 340,000 distinct CDR3 sequences, about 19% of them present only once.

Specimen: peripheral blood mononuclear cells (PBMCs), collected when the disease was refractory, from a patient treated with antithyroid drugs. The chain employs TRBV25-1 and TRBJ1-2, with 8 bases identical to TRBD1. This TCR came from a female donor with Graves disease. CDR3 coding DNA: TGTGCCAGCAGAGGACAGGGAAGGGTCTATGGCTACACCTTC. It codes for CASRGQGRVYGYTF.